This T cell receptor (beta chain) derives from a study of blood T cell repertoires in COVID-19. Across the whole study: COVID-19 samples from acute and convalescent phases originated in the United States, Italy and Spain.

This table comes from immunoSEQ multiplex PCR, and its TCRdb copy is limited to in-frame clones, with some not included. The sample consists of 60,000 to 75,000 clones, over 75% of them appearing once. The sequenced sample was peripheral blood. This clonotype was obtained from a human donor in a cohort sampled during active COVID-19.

As DNA, the CDR3 is TGTGCCAGCAGTGACTCGAACAGGGGGCAAACCGGGGAGCTGTTTTTT. This encodes CASSDSNRGQTGELFF. V usage is TRBV6-4 and J usage is TRBJ2-2; 9 bases are shared with TRBD1. Germline CDR1 reads MRHNA; CDR2 reads SNTAGT. This CDR3 has 16 residues. The V gene end was trimmed by 0 bases and the J gene end by 5 bases; junction bases not matched to a gene: 4.